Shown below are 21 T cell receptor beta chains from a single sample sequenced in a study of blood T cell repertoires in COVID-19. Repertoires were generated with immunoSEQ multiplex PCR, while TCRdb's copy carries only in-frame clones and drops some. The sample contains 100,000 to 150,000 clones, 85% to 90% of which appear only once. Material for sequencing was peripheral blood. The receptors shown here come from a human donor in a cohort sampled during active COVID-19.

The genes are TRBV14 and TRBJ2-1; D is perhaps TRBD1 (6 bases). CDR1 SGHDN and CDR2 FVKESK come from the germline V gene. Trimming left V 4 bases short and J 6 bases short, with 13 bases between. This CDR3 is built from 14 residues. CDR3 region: CASSPRGTFNEQFF. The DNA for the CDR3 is TGTGCCAGCAGCCCTAGAGGGACATTCAATGAGCAGTTCTTC.

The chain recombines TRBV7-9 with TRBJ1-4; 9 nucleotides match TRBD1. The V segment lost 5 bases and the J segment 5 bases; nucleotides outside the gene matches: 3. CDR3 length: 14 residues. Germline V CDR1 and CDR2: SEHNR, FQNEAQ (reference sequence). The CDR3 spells CASSPGQGNEKLFF. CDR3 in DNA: TGTGCCAGCAGCCCCGGACAGGGGAATGAAAAACTGTTTTTT.

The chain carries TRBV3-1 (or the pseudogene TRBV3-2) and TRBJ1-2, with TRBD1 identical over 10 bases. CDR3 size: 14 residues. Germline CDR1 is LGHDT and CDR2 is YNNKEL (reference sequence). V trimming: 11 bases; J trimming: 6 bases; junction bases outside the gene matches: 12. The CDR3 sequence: CASMGQGSGDGYTF. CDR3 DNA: TGTGCCTCTATGGGACAGGGGAGCGGAGATGGCTACACCTTC.

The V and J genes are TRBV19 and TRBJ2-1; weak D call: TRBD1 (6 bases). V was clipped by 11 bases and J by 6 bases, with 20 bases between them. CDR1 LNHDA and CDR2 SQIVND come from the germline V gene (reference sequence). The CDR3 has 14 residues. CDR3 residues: CARAGQSDPNEQFF. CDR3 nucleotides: TGTGCCCGTGCCGGACAGTCAGATCCCAATGAGCAGTTCTTC.

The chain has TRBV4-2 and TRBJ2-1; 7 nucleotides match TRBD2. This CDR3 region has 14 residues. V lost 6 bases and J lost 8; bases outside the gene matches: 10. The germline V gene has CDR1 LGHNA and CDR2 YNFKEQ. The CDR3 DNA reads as TGTGCCAGCAGTCCGACGGGAGGTGGGTATGAGCAGTTCTTC. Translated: CASSPTGGGYEQFF.

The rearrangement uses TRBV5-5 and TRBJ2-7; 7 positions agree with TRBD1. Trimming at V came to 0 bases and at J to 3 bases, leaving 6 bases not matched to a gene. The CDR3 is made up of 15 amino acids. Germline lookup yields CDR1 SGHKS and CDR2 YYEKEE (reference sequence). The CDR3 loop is CASSLVGDRVYEQYF. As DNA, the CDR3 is TGTGCCAGCAGCTTGGTAGGAGACAGGGTCTACGAGCAGTACTTC.

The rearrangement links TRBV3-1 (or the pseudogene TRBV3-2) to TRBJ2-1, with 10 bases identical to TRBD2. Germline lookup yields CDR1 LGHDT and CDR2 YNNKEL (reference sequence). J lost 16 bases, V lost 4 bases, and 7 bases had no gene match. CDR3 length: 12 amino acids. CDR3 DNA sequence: TGTGCCAGCAGCCGAACCGGGACTAGCGTATTCTTC. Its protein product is CASSRTGTSVFF.

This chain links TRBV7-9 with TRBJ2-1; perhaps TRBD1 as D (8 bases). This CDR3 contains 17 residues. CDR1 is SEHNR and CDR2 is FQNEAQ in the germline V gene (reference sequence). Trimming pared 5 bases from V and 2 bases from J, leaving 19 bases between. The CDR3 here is CASSLTRTGGAYNEQFF. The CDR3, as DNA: TGTGCCAGCAGCCTTACCAGAACAGGGGGGGCCTACAATGAGCAGTTCTTC.

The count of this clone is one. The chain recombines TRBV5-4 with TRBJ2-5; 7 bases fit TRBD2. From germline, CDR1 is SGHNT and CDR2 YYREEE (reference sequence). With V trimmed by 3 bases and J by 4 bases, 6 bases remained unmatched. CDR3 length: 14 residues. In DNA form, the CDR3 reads TGTGCCAGCAGCTCGGGTGGGGAGGGAGAGACCCAGTACTTC. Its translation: CASSSGGEGETQYF.

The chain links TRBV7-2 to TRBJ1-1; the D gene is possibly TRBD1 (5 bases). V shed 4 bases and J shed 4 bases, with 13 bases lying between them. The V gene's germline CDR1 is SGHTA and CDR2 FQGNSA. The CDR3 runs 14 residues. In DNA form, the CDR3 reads TGTGCCAGCAGCTGGCGCAGGGAATTCACTGAAGCTTTCTTT. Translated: CASSWRREFTEAFF.

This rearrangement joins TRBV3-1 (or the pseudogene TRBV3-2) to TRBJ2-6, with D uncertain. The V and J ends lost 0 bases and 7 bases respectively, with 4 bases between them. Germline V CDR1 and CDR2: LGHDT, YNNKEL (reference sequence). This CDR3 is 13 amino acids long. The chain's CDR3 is CASSQDSANVLTF. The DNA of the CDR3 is TGTGCCAGCAGCCAAGACTCCGCCAACGTCCTGACTTTC.

The CDR3 is CASSFRQGGHQPQHF. In nucleotides, the CDR3 is TGTGCCAGCAGTTTCCGACAGGGAGGCCATCAGCCCCAGCATTTT. The chain couples TRBV6-6 to TRBJ1-5; TRBD1 matches 7 bases. Unmatched junction bases numbered 8, after V lost 4 bases and J lost 5 bases. Germline V CDR1 and CDR2: MNHNY, SVGAGI (reference sequence). The CDR3 has 15 amino acids.

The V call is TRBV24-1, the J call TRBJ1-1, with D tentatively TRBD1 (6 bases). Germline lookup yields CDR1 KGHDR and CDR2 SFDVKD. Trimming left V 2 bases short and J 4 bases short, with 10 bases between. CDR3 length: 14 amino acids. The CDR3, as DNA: TGTGCCACCAGTGATTCGCAGGGGAGCACTGAAGCTTTCTTT. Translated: CATSDSQGSTEAFF.

The CDR3 region is CASSYSDRGQEKLFF. CDR3 DNA sequence: TGTGCCAGCAGTTACTCCGACAGGGGGCAAGAAAAACTGTTTTTT. The chain has TRBV6-6 and TRBJ1-4, with 10 bases identical to TRBD1. Germline CDR1 MNHNY, CDR2 SVGAGI (reference sequence). This CDR3 comprises 15 residues. Trimming cost V 0 bases and J 8 bases; bases outside gene matches: 3.

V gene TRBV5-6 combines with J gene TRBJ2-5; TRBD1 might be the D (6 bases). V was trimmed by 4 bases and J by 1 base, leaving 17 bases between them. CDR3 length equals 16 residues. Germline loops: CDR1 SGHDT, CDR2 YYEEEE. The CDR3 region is CASSPGFTGSQETQYF. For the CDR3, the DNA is TGTGCCAGCAGCCCAGGATTCACAGGGAGCCAAGAGACCCAGTACTTC.

CDR3 protein: CASSPFYAGQFPSGAAFF. For the CDR3, the DNA is TGTGCCAGCAGCCCTTTTTACGCGGGACAGTTTCCTTCAGGGGCAGCTTTCTTT. The rearrangement joins TRBV6-2 or TRBV6-3 to TRBJ1-1; 7 positions agree with TRBD1. The CDR3 runs to 18 residues. With 6 bases clipped from V and 10 bases from J, the junction kept 26 bases outside the gene matches. Germline CDR1 reads MNHEY; CDR2 reads SVGEGT.

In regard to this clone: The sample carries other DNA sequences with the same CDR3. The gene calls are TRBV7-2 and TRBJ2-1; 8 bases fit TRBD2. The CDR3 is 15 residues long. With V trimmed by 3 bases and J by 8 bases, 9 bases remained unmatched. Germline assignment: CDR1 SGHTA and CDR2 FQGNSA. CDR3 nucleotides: TGTGCCAGCAGCTTTTTAGCGGGGACTCCCGATGAGCAGTTCTTC. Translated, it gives CASSFLAGTPDEQFF.

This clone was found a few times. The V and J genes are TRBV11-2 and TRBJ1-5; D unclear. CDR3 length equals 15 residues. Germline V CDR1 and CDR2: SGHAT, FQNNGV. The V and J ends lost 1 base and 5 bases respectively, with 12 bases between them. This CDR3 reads CASSLGPEVYQPQHF. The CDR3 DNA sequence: TGTGCCAGCAGCTTAGGTCCAGAGGTTTATCAGCCCCAGCATTTT.

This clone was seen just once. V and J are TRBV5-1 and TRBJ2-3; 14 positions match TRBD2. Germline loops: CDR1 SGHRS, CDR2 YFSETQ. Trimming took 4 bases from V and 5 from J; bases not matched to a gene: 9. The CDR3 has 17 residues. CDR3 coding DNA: TGCGCCAGCAGCCCCAGACTAGCGGGGGGGCTCGAAGATACGCAGTATTTT. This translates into CASSPRLAGGLEDTQYF.

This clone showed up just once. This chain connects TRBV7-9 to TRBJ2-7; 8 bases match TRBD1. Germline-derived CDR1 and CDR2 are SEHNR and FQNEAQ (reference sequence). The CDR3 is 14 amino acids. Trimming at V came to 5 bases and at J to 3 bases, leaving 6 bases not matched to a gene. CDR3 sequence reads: CASSPRQGIYEQYF. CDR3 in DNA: TGTGCCAGCAGCCCACGACAGGGGATCTACGAGCAGTACTTC.

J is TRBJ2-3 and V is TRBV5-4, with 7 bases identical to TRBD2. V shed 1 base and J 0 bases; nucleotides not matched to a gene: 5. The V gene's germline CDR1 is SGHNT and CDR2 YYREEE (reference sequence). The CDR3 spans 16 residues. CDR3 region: CASSLRLAASTDTQYF. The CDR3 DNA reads TGTGCCAGCAGCTTGAGGCTAGCGGCTAGCACAGATACGCAGTATTTT.